These 5 T cell receptor beta chains originate from one sample sequenced in a study of radiation and T cells in renal cell carcinoma. Generated by immunoSEQ multiplex PCR, the TCRdb table keeps only in-frame clones and is missing some. This table holds some 4,000 clones, about 74% found once. Treatment meaning: treatment-naive control, cytoreductive nephrectomy. Sequencing used tumor tissue, obtained from a patient whose treatment was nephrectomy without radiotherapy. The source is a man over 45 with renal cell carcinoma.

The chain joins TRBV5-4 to TRBJ2-2, with unresolved D. This CDR3 has 14 amino acids. The germline gives CDR1 SGHNT, CDR2 YYREEE (reference sequence). With 4 bases removed from V and 10 bases from J, the gap between germline ends came to 17 bases. CDR3 loop: CASSGEVPGAELFF. The CDR3 DNA reads as TGTGCCAGCAGCGGGGAAGTCCCCGGTGCGGAGCTGTTTTTT.

The rearrangement links TRBV7-8 to TRBJ2-7; 7 nucleotides align to TRBD2. V dropped 4 bases and J dropped 5; count of bases not matched to a gene: 8. The CDR3 runs to 14 residues. In germline, CDR1 is SGHVS, CDR2 FQNEAQ. The CDR3 region is CASSSLAGANEQYF. As DNA, the CDR3 is TGTGCCAGCAGCTCCCTTGCGGGAGCGAACGAGCAGTACTTC.

The V and J genes are TRBV11-2 and TRBJ1-1; 7 positions match TRBD1. Germline V lookup: CDR1 SGHAT, CDR2 FQNNGV. The CDR3 has 16 amino acids. Trimming cost V 1 base and J 0 bases; bases outside gene matches: 5. CDR3 nucleotides: TGTGCCAGCAGCTTAGCCAGACAGGGAGTGAACACTGAAGCTTTCTTT. This encodes CASSLARQGVNTEAFF.

The chain recombines TRBV11-2 with TRBJ2-7; 8 nucleotides line up with TRBD2. The trim removed 1 base at V and 5 bases at J, leaving 13 bases unmatched. The CDR3 sequence is 17 residues long. CDR1 and CDR2 (germline): SGHAT, FQNNGV. The CDR3: CASSLVGSGLVLHEQYF. CDR3 DNA sequence: TGTGCCAGCAGCTTAGTCGGGTCGGGACTAGTTCTCCACGAGCAGTACTTC.

The V call is TRBV19, the J call TRBJ2-2; D ambiguous. The CDR3 runs 14 residues. Trimming cost V 8 bases and J 0 bases, with 10 bases left between them. The germline gives CDR1 LNHDA, CDR2 SQIVND (reference sequence). The CDR3 spells CASGPYSNTGELFF. The CDR3 DNA is TGTGCCAGTGGCCCTTATTCGAACACCGGGGAGCTGTTTTTT.